A single sample gave rise to the 2 T cell receptor beta chains below, sequenced in a study of T cell changes during pregnancy in multiple sclerosis. Sequencing was performed with immunoSEQ multiplex PCR; in TCRdb, only in-frame clones are kept and a portion is missing. The table has 60,000 to 90,000 clones, around 93% seen once. This sample comprised peripheral blood, obtained after pregnancy. The receptors here all came from a female donor in good health, enrolled as a control in a pregnancy study.

J is TRBJ1-1 and V is TRBV15; possible D gene TRBD1, 6 bases. CDR3 size: 13 residues. Trimming took 5 bases from V and 6 from J, leaving 13 bases between them. The germline V gene encodes CDR1 LNHNV and CDR2 YYDKDF (reference sequence). The CDR3 region is CATSSPRGAEAFF. CDR3 in DNA: TGTGCCACCAGCTCCCCCAGGGGCGCTGAAGCTTTCTTT.

The rearrangement links TRBV5-6 to TRBJ2-5, with 10 bases matching TRBD2. J was trimmed by 3 bases and V by 3 bases; bases with no gene match: 8. Germline V gene data show CDR1 as SGHDT and CDR2 as YYEEEE. CDR3 length: 16 amino acids. DNA for the CDR3: TGTGCCAGCAGCTCTGTGGGAGCGGGGGGGGAAGAGACCCAGTACTTC. It specifies CASSSVGAGGEETQYF.